This is a list of T cell receptor beta chains from one sample in a study of blood T cell repertoires in COVID-19. Sequencing used immunoSEQ multiplex PCR; TCRdb keeps in-frame clones, though not all of them. Among 150,000 to 200,000 clones, 92% were seen once, and the ten largest hold 4.8%. The sequenced material came from peripheral blood. The receptors come from a man aged 25 to 40 with COVID-19, enrolled during active disease. The CDR3 runs from the conserved cysteine through the conserved F or W. Each record gives: J gene, clone size, D gene, V gene, CDR3 protein, CDR3 DNA. A D gene is named only where the DNA matches it firmly. Not all rows give a size; the values are once, few, many and, for expanded clones, a class.

J: TRBJ2-7
size: .
D: TRBD2
V: TRBV9
CDR3: CASSIQATSGYYEQYF
DNA: TGTGCCAGCAGCATCCAGGCGACTAGCGGGTACTACGAGCAGTACTTC

J: TRBJ2-3
size: .
D: TRBD1
V: TRBV5-1
CDR3: CASSLNPGQDTQYF
DNA: TGCGCCAGCAGCTTAAATCCGGGACAGGATACGCAGTATTTT

J: TRBJ2-1
size: .
D: TRBD2
V: TRBV13
CDR3: CASRHARTSGRLGEQFF
DNA: TGTGCCAGCAGACACGCCCGGACTAGCGGGAGGTTGGGGGAGCAGTTCTTC

J: TRBJ2-5
size: .
D: TRBD1
V: TRBV7-3
CDR3: CASSLGTGIKQETQYF
DNA: TGTGCCAGCAGCTTAGGGACAGGAATAAAGCAAGAGACCCAGTACTTC

J: TRBJ2-7
size: .
D: .
V: TRBV6-5
CDR3: CASKGGYEQYF
DNA: TGTGCCAGCAAAGGGGGCTACGAGCAGTACTTC

J: TRBJ2-1
size: .
D: .
V: TRBV7-2
CDR3: CASSLGYVEQFF
DNA: TGTGCCAGCAGCTTAGGTTATGTTGAGCAGTTCTTC

J: TRBJ2-1
size: .
D: TRBD1
V: TRBV7-9
CDR3: CASSSDRGPAYNEQFF
DNA: TGTGCCAGCAGCTCAGACAGGGGGCCTGCCTACAATGAGCAGTTCTTC

J: TRBJ1-2
size: .
D: .
V: TRBV4-1
CDR3: CASSQVEGSSYGYTF
DNA: TGCGCCAGCAGCCAAGTTGAGGGTTCTAGCTATGGCTACACCTTC

J: TRBJ1-2
size: .
D: .
V: TRBV27
CDR3: CASSYRTGNYGYTF
DNA: TGTGCCAGCAGTTACAGGACGGGCAACTATGGCTACACCTTC

J: TRBJ2-7
size: .
D: TRBD2
V: TRBV7-2
CDR3: CASSLGRGISYEQYF
DNA: TGTGCCAGCAGCTTAGGGCGGGGGATCTCCTACGAGCAGTACTTC

J: TRBJ2-7
size: .
D: TRBD2
V: TRBV2
CDR3: CASSGSGTYEQYF
DNA: TGTGCCAGCAGTGGTAGCGGGACCTACGAGCAGTACTTC

J: TRBJ2-7
size: .
D: TRBD2
V: TRBV18
CDR3: CASSPASGPTYEQYF
DNA: TGTGCCAGCTCACCAGCTAGCGGGCCGACCTACGAGCAGTACTTC

J: TRBJ1-2
size: .
D: .
V: TRBV7-9
CDR3: CASSASGTGNYGYTF
DNA: TGTGCCAGCAGCGCCTCGGGGACTGGAAACTATGGCTACACCTTC

J: TRBJ1-6
size: .
D: .
V: TRBV28
CDR3: CASSGASSYNSPLHF
DNA: TGTGCCAGCAGTGGAGCAAGCTCCTATAATTCACCCCTCCACTTT

J: TRBJ1-1
size: .
D: .
V: TRBV6-2/TRBV6-3
CDR3: CASSYLAVNTEAFF
DNA: TGTGCCAGCAGTTACTTGGCGGTGAACACTGAAGCTTTCTTT

J: TRBJ2-3
size: .
D: .
V: TRBV9
CDR3: CASSVASGRNTDTQYF
DNA: TGTGCCAGCAGCGTAGCGTCAGGGCGTAACACAGATACGCAGTATTTT

J: TRBJ2-1
size: .
D: TRBD1
V: TRBV18
CDR3: CASSFLPGQGYNEQFF
DNA: TGTGCCAGCTCTTTTCTCCCGGGACAGGGGTACAATGAGCAGTTCTTC

J: TRBJ1-4
size: .
D: .
V: TRBV7-8
CDR3: CASSLKGATNEKLFF
DNA: TGTGCCAGCAGCTTAAAGGGGGCAACTAATGAAAAACTGTTTTTT

J: TRBJ2-5
size: .
D: .
V: TRBV5-6
CDR3: CASSSLRTVEAQYF
DNA: TGTGCCAGCAGCTCCCTTCGGACAGTCGAGGCCCAGTACTTC

J: TRBJ1-6
size: .
D: .
V: TRBV6-2/TRBV6-3
CDR3: CASSYSSQHIHF
DNA: TGTGCCAGCAGTTACTCGTCACAGCACATCCACTTT

J: TRBJ2-2
size: .
D: .
V: TRBV5-4
CDR3: CASSLEILNTGELFF
DNA: TGTGCCAGCAGCTTGGAGATACTAAACACCGGGGAGCTGTTTTTT

J: TRBJ2-7
size: .
D: .
V: TRBV4-3
CDR3: CASSQEAGSSYEQYF
DNA: TGCGCCAGCAGCCAAGAGGCAGGGTCCTCCTACGAGCAGTACTTC

J: TRBJ2-1
size: .
D: .
V: TRBV27
CDR3: CASSLAGTYNEQFF
DNA: TGTGCCAGCAGTTTAGCGGGGACTTACAATGAGCAGTTCTTC

J: TRBJ2-7
size: .
D: TRBD1
V: TRBV5-6
CDR3: CASSLRDRGWGYEQYF
DNA: TGTGCCAGCTCCCTTCGAGACAGGGGATGGGGGTACGAGCAGTACTTC

J: TRBJ2-3
size: .
D: TRBD2
V: TRBV6-5
CDR3: CASSYGGRATDTQYF
DNA: TGTGCCAGCAGTTACGGCGGGAGGGCGACAGATACGCAGTATTTT

J: TRBJ2-7
size: .
D: .
V: TRBV5-4
CDR3: CASSFEAGARGYEQYF
DNA: TGTGCCAGCAGCTTTGAGGCGGGGGCGAGGGGCTACGAGCAGTACTTC

J: TRBJ2-1
size: .
D: .
V: TRBV28
CDR3: CASSFPTGESSYNEQFF
DNA: TGTGCCAGCAGTTTCCCGACTGGTGAGAGCTCCTACAATGAGCAGTTCTTC

J: TRBJ2-1
size: .
D: TRBD2
V: TRBV9
CDR3: CASSVGTSGKVHNEQFF
DNA: TGTGCCAGCAGCGTCGGGACTAGCGGGAAGGTACACAATGAGCAGTTCTTC

J: TRBJ2-7
size: .
D: TRBD2
V: TRBV5-5
CDR3: CASSLGGGRAAEQYF
DNA: TGTGCCAGCAGCTTGGGAGGCGGGAGGGCCGCAGAGCAGTACTTC

J: TRBJ1-1
size: .
D: TRBD1
V: TRBV7-3
CDR3: CASSHRQGAVAFF
DNA: TGTGCCAGCAGCCACCGACAGGGGGCGGTAGCTTTCTTT

J: TRBJ2-2
size: .
D: .
V: TRBV28
CDR3: CASTEDWSNTGELFF
DNA: TGTGCCAGCACCGAAGACTGGTCGAACACCGGGGAGCTGTTTTTT

J: TRBJ2-7
size: .
D: .
V: TRBV6-5
CDR3: CASKNDGGPYEQYF
DNA: TGTGCCAGCAAAAACGACGGGGGGCCCTACGAGCAGTACTTC

J: TRBJ1-1
size: .
D: TRBD1
V: TRBV7-9
CDR3: CASSFTTGGGTEAFF
DNA: TGTGCCAGCAGCTTTACGACAGGGGGAGGCACTGAAGCTTTCTTT

J: TRBJ2-3
size: .
D: .
V: TRBV2
CDR3: CASTYTDTQYF
DNA: TGTGCCAGCACTTACACAGATACGCAGTATTTT

J: TRBJ1-4
size: .
D: TRBD1
V: TRBV7-9
CDR3: CASSFTGTDLEKLFF
DNA: TGTGCCAGCAGCTTCACCGGGACAGACCTTGAAAAACTGTTTTTT

J: TRBJ1-2
size: few
D: .
V: TRBV27
CDR3: CASSIHAPGANYGYTF
DNA: TGTGCCAGCAGTATTCACGCCCCGGGAGCTAACTATGGCTACACCTTC

J: TRBJ2-6
size: .
D: .
V: TRBV24-1
CDR3: CATSDPTGKWGANVLTF
DNA: TGTGCCACCAGTGACCCTACAGGGAAGTGGGGGGCCAACGTCCTGACTTTC